Given below is one TCR beta chain in context. Random-hexamer reverse transcription was applied to roughly 0.5 to 1 ug RNA. Across 54 Vbeta and 13 Jbeta, TCR beta CDR3 was amplified with immunoSEQ multiplex PCR. MiXCR, run by TCRdb on the immunoSEQ multiplex PCR reads, gives a single entry per CDR3 protein. The repertoire holds 350,000 to 550,000 distinct CDR3 sequences, with around 85% as singletons. From blood CD8+ and CD4+ T cells, the TCR beta chain was sequenced. Isolation of CD8+ and CD4+ T cells was performed negatively, whereas enrichment of TEMRA cells was done by FACS. This specimen comes from a study of CD8 T cells in Susac syndrome. This CDR3 has 17 residues. Germline CDR1 and CDR2: MGHDK and SYGVNS. V lost 1 base to trimming and J lost 5 bases; unmatched junction nucleotides: 6.

Sequencing was done on a sample of CD8+ T cells from PBMCs. The source is a human donor with multiple sclerosis. The rearrangement links TRBV25-1 to TRBJ2-2; 11 bases match TRBD2. The CDR3 here is CASSEWIAGGPTGELFF. The CDR3, as DNA: TGTGCCAGCAGTGAATGGATAGCGGGAGGGCCTACCGGGGAGCTGTTTTTT.